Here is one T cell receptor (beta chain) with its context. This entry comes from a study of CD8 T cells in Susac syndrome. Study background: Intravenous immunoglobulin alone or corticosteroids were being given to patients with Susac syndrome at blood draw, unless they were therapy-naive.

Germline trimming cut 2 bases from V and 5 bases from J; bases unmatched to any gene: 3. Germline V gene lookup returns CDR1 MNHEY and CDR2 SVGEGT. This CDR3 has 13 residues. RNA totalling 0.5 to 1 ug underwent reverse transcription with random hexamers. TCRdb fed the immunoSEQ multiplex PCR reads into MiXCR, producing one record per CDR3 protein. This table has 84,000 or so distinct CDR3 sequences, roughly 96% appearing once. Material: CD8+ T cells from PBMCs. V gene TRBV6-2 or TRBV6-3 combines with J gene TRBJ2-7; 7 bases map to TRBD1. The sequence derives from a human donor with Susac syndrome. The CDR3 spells CASSYATGNEQYF. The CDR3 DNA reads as TGTGCCAGCAGTTACGCGACAGGGAACGAGCAGTACTTC.